A selection of T cell receptor beta chains follows, all from one sample in a study of blood T cell repertoires in COVID-19. Method: immunoSEQ multiplex PCR; TCRdb's copy keeps in-frame clones and lacks some. This table holds under 80,000 clones, about 86% found once. The sequencing sample was made of peripheral blood. The receptors stem from a man in his 70s with active COVID-19. CDR3s include the opening cysteine and the closing phenylalanine or tryptophan. Each record gives: V gene, clone size, J gene, D gene, CDR3 protein, CDR3 DNA. A D gene is named only where the DNA matches it firmly. Clone size, where shown, is once, few, many, or a class for clones that have expanded.

V: TRBV10-3; size: -; J: TRBJ2-5; D: TRBD2; CDR3: CAISEPLGGKETQYF; DNA: TGTGCCATCAGTGAGCCCTTGGGGGGGAAAGAGACCCAGTACTTC
V: TRBV6-2/TRBV6-3; size: few; J: TRBJ1-5; D: -; CDR3: CASSYAFWGGQPQHF; DNA: TGTGCCAGCAGTTACGCTTTTTGGGGGGGGCAGCCCCAGCATTTT
V: TRBV27; size: -; J: TRBJ1-2; D: TRBD1; CDR3: CASSRTRDSSGYTF; DNA: TGTGCCAGCAGTCGGACCCGGGACAGCAGTGGCTACACCTTC
V: TRBV14; size: -; J: TRBJ2-1; D: -; CDR3: CASSQDRQGQFF; DNA: TGTGCCAGCAGCCAAGATAGGCAGGGGCAGTTCTTC
V: TRBV30; size: -; J: TRBJ2-7; D: TRBD2; CDR3: CAWSVGTSGKQYF; DNA: TGTGCCTGGAGTGTCGGGACTAGTGGGAAGCAGTACTTC
V: TRBV30; size: -; J: TRBJ2-1; D: -; CDR3: CARDSTRSYNEQFF; DNA: TGTGCCCGAGACTCCACCCGCTCCTACAATGAGCAGTTCTTC
V: TRBV7-8; size: -; J: TRBJ2-2; D: TRBD2; CDR3: CASSSLAGVVTGELFF; DNA: TGTGCCAGCAGCTCCCTTGCGGGAGTGGTTACCGGGGAGCTGTTTTTT
V: TRBV12-5; size: -; J: TRBJ2-1; D: -; CDR3: CASGFKDVVEQFF; DNA: TGTGCTAGTGGTTTCAAAGATGTAGTAGAGCAGTTCTTC
V: TRBV28; size: -; J: TRBJ2-1; D: TRBD1; CDR3: CASKQGGYNEQFF; DNA: TGTGCCAGCAAACAGGGGGGCTACAATGAGCAGTTCTTC
V: TRBV21-1; size: -; J: TRBJ2-7; D: -; CDR3: CASSKGGRDRGSYEQYF; DNA: TGTGCCAGCAGCAAAGGGGGGAGGGACAGGGGATCCTACGAGCAGTACTTC
V: TRBV7-3; size: -; J: TRBJ2-1; D: TRBD2; CDR3: CASSRWAGRGEQFF; DNA: TGTGCCAGCAGCCGCTGGGCCGGGAGGGGTGAGCAGTTCTTC
V: TRBV11-2; size: -; J: TRBJ2-3; D: -; CDR3: CASSPWGRGGTDTQYF; DNA: TGTGCCAGCAGCCCCTGGGGGCGAGGTGGCACAGATACGCAGTATTTT
V: TRBV3-1/TRBV3-2; size: -; J: TRBJ2-7; D: TRBD2; CDR3: CASSQTGTSGEQYF; DNA: TGTGCCAGCAGCCAAACCGGGACTAGTGGGGAGCAGTACTTC
V: TRBV4-3; size: -; J: TRBJ2-1; D: TRBD2; CDR3: CASSQAPSGSSSYNEQFF; DNA: TGCGCCAGCAGCCAAGCCCCTAGCGGGAGCAGCTCCTACAATGAGCAGTTCTTC
V: TRBV14; size: -; J: TRBJ2-2; D: TRBD2; CDR3: CASSPVAGWTGELFF; DNA: TGTGCCAGCAGCCCCGTAGCGGGATGGACCGGGGAGCTGTTTTTT
V: TRBV11-2; size: -; J: TRBJ2-4; D: -; CDR3: CASTMAGRAKNIQYF; DNA: TGTGCCAGCACCATGGCGGGGCGGGCCAAAAACATTCAGTACTTC
V: TRBV11-2; size: -; J: TRBJ2-1; D: TRBD2; CDR3: CASRILAGNEQFF; DNA: TGTGCCAGCCGAATCCTAGCGGGGAATGAGCAGTTCTTC
V: TRBV24-1; size: -; J: TRBJ2-1; D: TRBD1; CDR3: CATSDWGGQGSNEQFF; DNA: TGTGCCACCAGTGATTGGGGGGGACAGGGTTCCAATGAGCAGTTCTTC
V: TRBV27; size: -; J: TRBJ2-1; D: -; CDR3: CASGGEGGYNEQFF; DNA: TGTGCCAGCGGCGGGGAGGGGGGCTACAATGAGCAGTTCTTC
V: TRBV7-2; size: -; J: TRBJ1-5; D: TRBD1; CDR3: CASNPQGTDQPQHF; DNA: TGTGCCAGCAACCCACAGGGGACGGATCAGCCCCAGCATTTT
V: TRBV11-2; size: -; J: TRBJ1-4; D: -; CDR3: CASSLGSLGRGEKLFF; DNA: TGTGCCAGCAGCTTAGGGTCCCTAGGGCGGGGTGAAAAACTGTTTTTT
V: TRBV2; size: once; J: TRBJ1-6; D: -; CDR3: CASSERAGENSPLHF; DNA: TGTGCCAGCAGTGAACGGGCAGGGGAGAATTCACCCCTCCACTTT
V: TRBV6-5; size: -; J: TRBJ2-6; D: -; CDR3: CASTKRAGANVLTF; DNA: TGTGCCAGCACCAAACGGGCTGGGGCCAACGTCCTGACTTTC
V: TRBV7-6; size: -; J: TRBJ2-1; D: TRBD1; CDR3: CASSPDRVNEQFF; DNA: TGTGCCAGCAGCCCGGACAGGGTGAATGAGCAGTTCTTC
V: TRBV5-1; size: -; J: TRBJ1-2; D: TRBD1; CDR3: CASSPEGASLSGYTF; DNA: TGCGCCAGCAGCCCGGAGGGGGCTTCATTGAGTGGCTACACCTTC
V: TRBV9; size: -; J: TRBJ2-1; D: -; CDR3: CASSLRGAGNEQFF; DNA: TGTGCCAGCAGCCTCCGGGGCGCGGGGAATGAGCAGTTCTTC
V: TRBV6-5; size: -; J: TRBJ2-5; D: -; CDR3: CASSPGGGSGGTQYF; DNA: TGTGCCAGCAGCCCCGGGGGTGGGAGCGGAGGGACCCAGTACTTC
V: TRBV6-5; size: -; J: TRBJ2-1; D: -; CDR3: CASSYGGSFYNEQFF; DNA: TGTGCCAGCAGTTACGGGGGGAGCTTCTACAATGAGCAGTTCTTC
V: TRBV3-1/TRBV3-2; size: -; J: TRBJ2-7; D: -; CDR3: CASSQGAPGAPYEQYF; DNA: TGTGCCAGCAGCCAAGGGGCCCCAGGGGCCCCCTACGAGCAGTACTTC
V: TRBV27; size: -; J: TRBJ2-2; D: TRBD1; CDR3: CASSRTGGGGTGELFF; DNA: TGTGCCAGCAGCCGCACAGGGGGCGGGGGCACCGGGGAGCTGTTTTTT
V: TRBV9; size: -; J: TRBJ1-3; D: TRBD1; CDR3: CASSVAPAGGSGNTIYF; DNA: TGTGCCAGCAGCGTAGCCCCCGCAGGGGGATCTGGTAACACCATATATTTT
V: TRBV29-1; size: -; J: TRBJ1-4; D: TRBD1; CDR3: CSAPGQGAEKLFF; DNA: TGCAGCGCCCCGGGACAGGGGGCGGAAAAACTGTTTTTT
V: TRBV30; size: -; J: TRBJ2-3; D: TRBD2; CDR3: CACQTSASGTDTQYF; DNA: TGTGCCTGCCAGACTAGCGCCTCGGGCACAGATACGCAGTATTTT
V: TRBV13; size: -; J: TRBJ2-1; D: -; CDR3: CASSSGVNEQFF; DNA: TGTGCCAGCAGCTCGGGGGTCAATGAGCAGTTCTTC
V: TRBV9; size: -; J: TRBJ2-3; D: -; CDR3: CASGVERVSTDTQYF; DNA: TGTGCCAGCGGAGTGGAGCGGGTGAGCACAGATACGCAGTATTTT
V: TRBV4-3; size: -; J: TRBJ2-1; D: TRBD2; CDR3: CASSGGLAGGFWQFF; DNA: TGCGCCAGCAGCGGAGGACTAGCGGGAGGGTTTTGGCAGTTCTTC
V: TRBV6-2/TRBV6-3; size: -; J: TRBJ2-1; D: TRBD2; CDR3: CASSPRLAPHNEQFF; DNA: TGTGCCAGCAGCCCCCGACTAGCTCCCCACAATGAGCAGTTCTTC
V: TRBV18; size: -; J: TRBJ2-7; D: TRBD1; CDR3: CASSPRLGTAYEQYF; DNA: TGTGCCAGCTCACCACGGCTCGGGACAGCCTACGAGCAGTACTTC
V: TRBV3-1/TRBV3-2; size: -; J: TRBJ2-1; D: -; CDR3: CASSQRTPRGPYNEQFF; DNA: TGTGCCAGCAGCCAGCGGACTCCACGGGGTCCCTACAATGAGCAGTTCTTC
V: TRBV7-9; size: -; J: TRBJ2-7; D: -; CDR3: CASSPPFGYEQYF; DNA: TGTGCCAGCAGCCCTCCATTCGGTTACGAGCAGTACTTC